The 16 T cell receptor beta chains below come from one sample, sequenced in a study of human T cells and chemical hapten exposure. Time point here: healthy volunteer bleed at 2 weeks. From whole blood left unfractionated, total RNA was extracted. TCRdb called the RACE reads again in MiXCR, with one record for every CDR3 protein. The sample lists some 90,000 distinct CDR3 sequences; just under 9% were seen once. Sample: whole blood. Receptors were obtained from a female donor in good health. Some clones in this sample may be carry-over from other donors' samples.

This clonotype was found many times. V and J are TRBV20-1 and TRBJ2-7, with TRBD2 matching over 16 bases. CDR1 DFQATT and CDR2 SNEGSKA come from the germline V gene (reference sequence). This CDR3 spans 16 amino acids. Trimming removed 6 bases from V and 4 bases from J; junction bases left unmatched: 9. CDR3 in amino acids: CSAQGLAGGPRYEQYF. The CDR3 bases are TGCAGTGCCCAGGGACTAGCGGGAGGGCCGAGGTACGAGCAGTACTTC.

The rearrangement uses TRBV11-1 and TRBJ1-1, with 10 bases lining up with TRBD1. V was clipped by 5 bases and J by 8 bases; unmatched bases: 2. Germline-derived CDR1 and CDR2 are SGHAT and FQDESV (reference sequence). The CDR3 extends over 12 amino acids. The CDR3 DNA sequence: TGTGCCAGCAGCCGGGACAGGGGCGAAGCTTTCTTT. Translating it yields CASSRDRGEAFF.

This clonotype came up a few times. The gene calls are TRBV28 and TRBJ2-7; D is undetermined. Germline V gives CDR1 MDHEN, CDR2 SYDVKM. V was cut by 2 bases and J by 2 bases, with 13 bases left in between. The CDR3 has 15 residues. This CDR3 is CASSLPLSATYEQYF. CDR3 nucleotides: TGTGCCAGCAGTTTACCCCTGAGTGCCACCTACGAGCAGTACTTC.

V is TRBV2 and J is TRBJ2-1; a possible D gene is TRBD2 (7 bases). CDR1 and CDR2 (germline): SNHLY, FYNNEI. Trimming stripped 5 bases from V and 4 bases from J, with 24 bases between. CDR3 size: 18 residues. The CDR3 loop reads CASSRVSLAEGGYNEQFF. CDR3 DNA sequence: TGTGCCAGCAGTCGCGTATCTCTAGCGGAGGGGGGGTACAATGAGCAGTTCTTC.

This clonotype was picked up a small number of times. Here the CDR3 reads CASSEDVGAGADTQYF. CDR3 bases: TGTGCCAGCAGTGAAGACGTCGGTGCTGGGGCAGATACGCAGTATTTT. The genes are TRBV6-1 and TRBJ2-3, with unresolved D. The CDR3 runs to 16 residues. V dropped 1 base and J dropped 4 bases, with 15 bases sitting between them. Germline-derived CDR1 and CDR2 are MNHNS and SASEGT.

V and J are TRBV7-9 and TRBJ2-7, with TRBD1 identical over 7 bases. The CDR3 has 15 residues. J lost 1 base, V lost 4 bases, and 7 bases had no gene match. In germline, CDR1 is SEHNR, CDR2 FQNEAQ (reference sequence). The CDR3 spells CASSWAGTASYEQYF. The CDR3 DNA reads TGTGCCAGCAGCTGGGCCGGGACAGCGTCCTACGAGCAGTACTTC.

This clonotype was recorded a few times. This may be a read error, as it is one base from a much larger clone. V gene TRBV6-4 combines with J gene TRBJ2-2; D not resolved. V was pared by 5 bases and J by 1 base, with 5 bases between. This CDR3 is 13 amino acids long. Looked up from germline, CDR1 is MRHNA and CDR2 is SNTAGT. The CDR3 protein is CASSSENTGELFF. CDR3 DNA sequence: TGTGCCAGCAGTAGCGAGAACACCGGGGAGCTGTTTTTT.

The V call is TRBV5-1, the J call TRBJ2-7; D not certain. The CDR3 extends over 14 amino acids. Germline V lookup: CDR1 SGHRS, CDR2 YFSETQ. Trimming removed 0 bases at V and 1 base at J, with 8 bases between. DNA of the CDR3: TGCGCCAGCAGCTTGGAAGACCGTTCCTACGAGCAGTACTTC. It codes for CASSLEDRSYEQYF. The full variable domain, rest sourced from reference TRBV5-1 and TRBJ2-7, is KAGVTQTPRYLIKTRGQQVTLSCSPISGHRSVSWYQQTPGQGLQFLFEYFSETQRNKGNFPGRFSGRQFSNSRSEMNVSTLELGDSALYLCASSLEDRSYEQYFGPGTRLTVT.

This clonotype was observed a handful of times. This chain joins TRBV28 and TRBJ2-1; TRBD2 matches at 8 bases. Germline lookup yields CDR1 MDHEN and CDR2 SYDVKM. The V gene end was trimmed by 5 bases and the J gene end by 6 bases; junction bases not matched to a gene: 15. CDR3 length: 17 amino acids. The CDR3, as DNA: TGTGCCAGCAGTACACCTAGCGGGCCACATCGGGGCAATGAGCAGTTCTTC. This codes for CASSTPSGPHRGNEQFF.

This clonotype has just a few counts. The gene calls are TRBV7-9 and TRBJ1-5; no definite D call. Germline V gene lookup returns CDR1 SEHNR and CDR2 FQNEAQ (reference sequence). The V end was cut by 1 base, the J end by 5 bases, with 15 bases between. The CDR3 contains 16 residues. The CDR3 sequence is CASSLDGWGGDQPQHF. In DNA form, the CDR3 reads TGTGCCAGCAGCTTAGACGGATGGGGAGGCGATCAGCCCCAGCATTTT.

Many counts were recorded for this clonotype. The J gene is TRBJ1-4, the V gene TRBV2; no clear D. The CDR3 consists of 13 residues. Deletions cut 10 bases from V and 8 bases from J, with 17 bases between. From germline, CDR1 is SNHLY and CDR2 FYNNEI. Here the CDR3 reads CATFSDLGEKLFF. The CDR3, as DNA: TGTGCCACCTTTAGCGATCTGGGGGAAAAACTGTTTTTT.

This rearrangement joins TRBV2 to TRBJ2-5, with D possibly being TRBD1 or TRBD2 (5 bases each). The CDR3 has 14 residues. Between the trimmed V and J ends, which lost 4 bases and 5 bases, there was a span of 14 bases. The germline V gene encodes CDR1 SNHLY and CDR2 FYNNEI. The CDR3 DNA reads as TGTGCCAGCAGTGCGTGGCTAGCAGGGGAGACCCAGTACTTC. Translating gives CASSAWLAGETQYF.

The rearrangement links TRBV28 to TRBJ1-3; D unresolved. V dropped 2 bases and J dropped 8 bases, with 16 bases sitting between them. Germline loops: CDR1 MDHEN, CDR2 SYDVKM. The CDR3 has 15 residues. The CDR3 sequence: CASSLDEGRPYTIYF. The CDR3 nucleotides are TGTGCCAGCAGTTTAGATGAGGGCCGGCCCTACACCATATATTTT.

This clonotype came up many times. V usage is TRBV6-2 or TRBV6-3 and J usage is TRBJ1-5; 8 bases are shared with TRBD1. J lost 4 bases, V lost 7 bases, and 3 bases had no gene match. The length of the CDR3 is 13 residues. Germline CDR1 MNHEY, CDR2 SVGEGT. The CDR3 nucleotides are TGTGCCAGCAACTACAGGGGGAATCAGCCCCAGCATTTT. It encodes CASNYRGNQPQHF.

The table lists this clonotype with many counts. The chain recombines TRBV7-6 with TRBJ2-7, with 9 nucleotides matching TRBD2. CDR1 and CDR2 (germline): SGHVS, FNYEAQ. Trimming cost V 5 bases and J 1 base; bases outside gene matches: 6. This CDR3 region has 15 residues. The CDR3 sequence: CASSPPTSGSYEQYF. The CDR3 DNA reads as TGTGCCAGCAGCCCCCCGACTAGCGGTTCCTACGAGCAGTACTTC.

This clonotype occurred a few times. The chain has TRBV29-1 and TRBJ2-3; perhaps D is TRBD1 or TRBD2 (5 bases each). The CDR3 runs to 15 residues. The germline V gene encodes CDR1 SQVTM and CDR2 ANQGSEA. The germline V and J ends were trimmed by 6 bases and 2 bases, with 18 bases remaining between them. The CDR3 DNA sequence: TGCAGCGTGCGACTTGGGACCGATATCACAGATACGCAGTATTTT. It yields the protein CSVRLGTDITDTQYF.